This T cell receptor (beta chain) was recovered during a study of CD8+ T cells in alopecia areata. It was from PBMCs that CD4+ and CD8+ T cells were sorted. CDR3 length: 12 residues. Investigators isolated RNA and reverse transcribed it into cDNA to act as the sequencing template. Measured with immunoSEQ multiplex PCR; TCRdb has only the in-frame clones, and not every one. The sample lists approximately 150,000 clones, roughly 50% seen once, with around 5% in the top ten. This clone was seen more than once but under ten times. The sequenced material came from CD4+ T cells sorted from blood. The J gene is TRBJ2-7, the V gene TRBV21-1; the tabulated D call, TRBD1, remains unverified against the DNA. TRBV21-1 is classified as a pseudogene. The sequence came from a human donor in good health. The CDR3 is CASRNRSYEQYF. The DNA for the CDR3 is TGTGCCAGCAGAAACAGAAGCTACGAGCAGTACTTC.